These T cell receptor beta chains were read from a single sample in a study of blood T cells in healthy people across ages. TCRdb reprocessed the 5' RACE reads via MiXCR and lists one record per CDR3 protein. Among about 1.6 million distinct CDR3 sequences listed, around 36% were seen once. Specimen: blood. Receptors were obtained from a woman aged 25 to 39 in good health. Each CDR3 is given with its conserved first and last residue. A D gene is named only where the DNA matches it firmly. Part of the rows lack a size; the others show once, few, many or a class for expanded clones.

J: TRBJ1-6
D: -
size: -
length: 16
V: TRBV7-3
CDR3: CAGSLTGPGFDSPLHF
DNA: TGTGCCGGCAGCTTAACAGGGCCAGGGTTTGATTCACCCCTCCACTTT

J: TRBJ1-2
D: -
size: many
length: 13
V: TRBV18
CDR3: CASSPRQGYGYTF
DNA: TGTGCCAGCTCACCACGGCAAGGATATGGCTACACCTTC

J: TRBJ2-4
D: -
size: -
length: 16
V: TRBV20-1
CDR3: CSARDGGLLAKNIQYF
DNA: TGCAGTGCTAGAGATGGCGGCCTACTAGCCAAAAACATTCAGTACTTC

J: TRBJ2-1
D: TRBD1
size: few
length: 16
V: TRBV5-1
CDR3: CASSTTGTGNLNEQFF
DNA: TGCGCCAGCAGCACAACCGGGACAGGAAATCTGAATGAGCAGTTCTTC

J: TRBJ1-2
D: -
size: few
length: 15
V: TRBV6-5
CDR3: CASSYLSGTSSGYTF
DNA: TGTGCCAGCAGTTACTTATCCGGGACATCGTCTGGCTACACCTTC

J: TRBJ2-5
D: TRBD1
size: -
length: 16
V: TRBV5-1
CDR3: CASSPVGGQGVETQYF
DNA: TGCGCCAGCAGCCCGGTAGGCGGACAGGGGGTGGAGACCCAGTACTTC

J: TRBJ2-5
D: TRBD2
size: -
length: 15
V: TRBV6-6
CDR3: CASSLGGGVSETRYF
DNA: TGTGCCAGCAGTCTCGGCGGGGGAGTGTCAGAGACCCGGTACTTC

J: TRBJ2-1
D: -
size: -
length: 13
V: TRBV29-1
CDR3: CSTRQEGTNEQFF
DNA: TGCAGCACCCGACAGGAGGGGACCAACGAGCAGTTCTTC

J: TRBJ1-2
D: -
size: few
length: 12
V: TRBV12-5
CDR3: CASGLDSSGYTF
DNA: TGTGCTAGTGGTTTGGACAGCTCTGGCTACACCTTC

J: TRBJ1-2
D: TRBD1
size: many
length: 15
V: TRBV4-1
CDR3: CASSQDPGQNYGYTF
DNA: TGCGCCAGCAGCCAAGATCCGGGACAGAACTATGGCTACACCTTC

J: TRBJ2-5
D: -
size: few
length: 14
V: TRBV7-3
CDR3: CASSFGRVGETQYF
DNA: TGTGCCAGCAGCTTCGGTAGGGTCGGAGAGACCCAGTACTTC

J: TRBJ2-1
D: -
size: few
length: 13
V: TRBV2
CDR3: CASSELRSSEQFF
DNA: TGTGCCAGCAGTGAATTGCGGAGCAGTGAGCAGTTCTTC

J: TRBJ2-7
D: TRBD2
size: -
length: 14
V: TRBV27
CDR3: CASRVSGFSYEQYF
DNA: TGTGCCAGCAGAGTTAGCGGGTTCTCCTACGAGCAGTACTTC

J: TRBJ2-1
D: -
size: -
length: 13
V: TRBV12-3/TRBV12-4
CDR3: CASCHTGPKEQFF
DNA: TGTGCCAGCTGTCATACCGGGCCAAAAGAGCAGTTCTTC

J: TRBJ2-4
D: -
size: -
length: 12
V: TRBV30
CDR3: CAWSALGNIQYF
DNA: TGTGCCTGGAGCGCCCTTGGGAACATTCAGTACTTC

J: TRBJ1-2
D: -
size: -
length: 14
V: TRBV19
CDR3: CACSIDVDSYGYTF
DNA: TGTGCCTGTAGTATCGATGTGGACAGCTATGGCTACACCTTC

J: TRBJ2-5
D: -
size: once
length: 15
V: TRBV10-3
CDR3: CAISESYGVLGTQYF
DNA: TGTGCCATCAGTGAGTCCTATGGAGTACTGGGGACCCAGTACTTC

J: TRBJ1-5
D: -
size: -
length: 14
V: TRBV7-9
CDR3: CASSSGPGDQPQHF
DNA: TGTGCCAGCAGCTCGGGACCGGGCGATCAGCCCCAGCATTTT

J: TRBJ1-2
D: -
size: -
length: 14
V: TRBV6-6
CDR3: CASSYGEGEAGYTF
DNA: TGTGCCAGCAGTTATGGTGAAGGGGAGGCTGGCTACACCTTC

J: TRBJ2-7
D: TRBD2
size: -
length: 15
V: TRBV5-1
CDR3: CASSLERGAPYEQYF
DNA: TGCGCCAGCAGCTTGGAGCGGGGGGCTCCCTACGAGCAGTACTTC

J: TRBJ2-1
D: -
size: few
length: 16
V: TRBV6-1
CDR3: CASSESRLAFYNEQFF
DNA: TGTGCCAGCAGTGAATCTAGGCTAGCGTTCTACAATGAGCAGTTCTTC

J: TRBJ2-1
D: -
size: -
length: 13
V: TRBV27
CDR3: CASSLANYNEQFF
DNA: TGTGCCAGCAGTTTAGCCAACTACAATGAGCAGTTCTTC

J: TRBJ2-3
D: TRBD2
size: few
length: 15
V: TRBV27
CDR3: CASLWGGGREDTQYF
DNA: TGTGCCAGCTTATGGGGGGGAGGCCGTGAAGATACGCAGTATTTT

J: TRBJ2-1
D: TRBD1
size: -
length: 16
V: TRBV7-6
CDR3: CASSLESRDRGTEQFF
DNA: TGTGCCAGCAGCTTAGAGTCACGGGACAGGGGAACTGAGCAGTTCTTC

J: TRBJ2-5
D: TRBD2
size: few
length: 17
V: TRBV7-3
CDR3: CASSLTGRGGYQETQYF
DNA: TGTGCCAGCAGCTTAACGGGGCGGGGGGGGTACCAAGAGACCCAGTACTTC

J: TRBJ2-7
D: -
size: -
length: 14
V: TRBV20-1
CDR3: CSAPWTASSYEQYF
DNA: TGCAGTGCCCCCTGGACTGCGAGCTCCTACGAGCAGTACTTC

J: TRBJ1-1
D: TRBD1
size: once
length: 15
V: TRBV7-9
CDR3: CASSYQQGETPEAFF
DNA: TGTGCCAGCAGCTACCAACAGGGGGAGACGCCTGAAGCTTTCTTT

J: TRBJ1-5
D: -
size: few
length: 12
V: TRBV20-1
CDR3: CSASYGNQPQHF
DNA: TGCAGTGCTAGCTATGGAAATCAGCCCCAGCATTTT

J: TRBJ2-5
D: TRBD2
size: -
length: 17
V: TRBV7-6
CDR3: CASSSWRERSDGETQYF
DNA: TGTGCCAGCAGCTCCTGGCGGGAGAGGTCGGACGGAGAGACCCAGTACTTC

J: TRBJ2-7
D: -
size: -
length: 13
V: TRBV20-1
CDR3: CSAREIFPCEQYF
DNA: TGCAGTGCTAGAGAAATCTTCCCCTGCGAGCAGTACTTC

J: TRBJ2-2
D: -
size: -
length: 16
V: TRBV27
CDR3: CASSLLAFANTGELFF
DNA: TGTGCCAGCAGTTTACTGGCCTTCGCGAACACCGGGGAGCTGTTTTTT

J: TRBJ2-1
D: TRBD2
size: -
length: 15
V: TRBV5-1
CDR3: CASKNLAGGNNEQFF
DNA: TGCGCCAGTAAAAACTTAGCGGGGGGAAACAATGAGCAGTTCTTC

J: TRBJ1-2
D: TRBD1
size: -
length: 14
V: TRBV2
CDR3: CASREESTGVGYTF
DNA: TGTGCCAGCAGGGAAGAATCGACAGGGGTTGGCTACACCTTC

J: TRBJ2-3
D: -
size: many
length: 14
V: TRBV7-2
CDR3: CASSSEIASDTQYF
DNA: TGTGCCAGCAGCTCTGAAATAGCATCAGATACGCAGTATTTT

J: TRBJ1-1
D: TRBD1
size: few
length: 15
V: TRBV7-3
CDR3: CASSLTGGLNTEAFF
DNA: TGTGCCAGCAGCTTAACAGGGGGCCTCAACACTGAAGCTTTCTTT

J: TRBJ2-5
D: -
size: many
length: 12
V: TRBV7-2
CDR3: CASSYYQETQYF
DNA: TGTGCCAGCAGTTACTACCAAGAGACCCAGTACTTC

J: TRBJ1-2
D: -
size: few
length: 14
V: TRBV7-9
CDR3: CASSSSRSNYGYTF
DNA: TGTGCCAGCAGCTCGTCCAGGTCTAACTATGGCTACACCTTC

J: TRBJ1-5
D: -
size: few
length: 14
V: TRBV6-6
CDR3: CASSYAGANQPQHF
DNA: TGTGCCAGCAGTTACGCCGGGGCGAATCAGCCCCAGCATTTT

J: TRBJ1-3
D: -
size: -
length: 15
V: TRBV9
CDR3: CASSVEGFSGNTIYF
DNA: TGTGCCAGCAGCGTAGAGGGGTTTTCTGGAAACACCATATATTTT

J: TRBJ1-2
D: TRBD1
size: -
length: 15
V: TRBV27
CDR3: CASLGGMGQGIGYTF
DNA: TGTGCCAGCCTTGGGGGAATGGGACAGGGGATCGGCTACACCTTC

J: TRBJ2-3
D: -
size: -
length: 15
V: TRBV20-1
CDR3: CSASWASKSTDTQYF
DNA: TGCAGTGCTAGTTGGGCTTCTAAAAGCACAGATACGCAGTATTTT

J: TRBJ2-3
D: -
size: few
length: 15
V: TRBV3-1
CDR3: CASSPGIGPTDTQYF
DNA: TGTGCCAGCAGCCCGGGGATAGGCCCCACCGATACGCAGTATTTT

J: TRBJ1-1
D: -
size: once
length: 14
V: TRBV5-1
CDR3: CASSGGPRSTEAFF
DNA: TGCGCCAGCAGCGGCGGACCACGTAGTACTGAAGCTTTCTTT

J: TRBJ2-5
D: -
size: few
length: 17
V: TRBV28
CDR3: CASSPLTPSGQRETQYF
DNA: TGTGCCAGCAGCCCCCTCACACCTTCAGGGCAAAGAGAGACCCAGTACTTC

J: TRBJ2-7
D: -
size: few
length: 15
V: TRBV28
CDR3: CASIHSSRGPYEQYF
DNA: TGTGCCAGCATCCACTCGTCCAGGGGTCCCTACGAGCAGTACTTC

J: TRBJ2-2
D: -
size: few
length: 12
V: TRBV28
CDR3: CASSPATGEPFF
DNA: TGTGCCAGCAGTCCCGCCACCGGGGAGCCGTTTTTT

J: TRBJ2-1
D: -
size: few
length: 13
V: TRBV6-5
CDR3: CASSYGPPNEQFF
DNA: TGTGCCAGCAGTTACGGCCCCCCGAATGAGCAGTTCTTC

J: TRBJ2-3
D: TRBD2
size: few
length: 16
V: TRBV6-1
CDR3: CASSERAGGGTDTQYF
DNA: TGTGCCAGCAGTGAAAGGGCGGGAGGGGGCACAGATACGCAGTATTTT

J: TRBJ2-5
D: -
size: -
length: 14
V: TRBV29-1
CDR3: CSVFRGGLGETQYF
DNA: TGCAGCGTCTTCAGGGGGGGCCTCGGGGAGACCCAGTACTTC

J: TRBJ2-7
D: TRBD1
size: -
length: 14
V: TRBV20-1
CDR3: CSARDIQGNHEQYF
DNA: TGCAGTGCTAGAGATATACAGGGGAACCACGAGCAGTACTTC

J: TRBJ2-7
D: -
size: -
length: 15
V: TRBV14
CDR3: CASSPYGLLYESQYF
DNA: TGTGCCAGCAGCCCGTACGGACTTCTCTACGAGTCGCAGTACTTC

J: TRBJ1-1
D: TRBD1
size: -
length: 14
V: TRBV20-1
CDR3: CSADLGQGITEAFF
DNA: TGCAGTGCTGACCTCGGACAGGGGATCACTGAAGCTTTCTTT

J: TRBJ1-2
D: -
size: -
length: 16
V: TRBV5-1
CDR3: CASSLAGPNANYGYTF
DNA: TGCGCCAGCAGCTTGGCAGGCCCGAATGCCAACTATGGCTACACCTTC

J: TRBJ2-7
D: -
size: -
length: 14
V: TRBV6-2/TRBV6-3
CDR3: CASSYFKSGDEQYF
DNA: TGTGCCAGCAGTTACTTTAAATCGGGGGACGAGCAGTACTTC

J: TRBJ2-1
D: TRBD1
size: -
length: 16
V: TRBV5-1
CDR3: CASSSRDRGPRDEQFF
DNA: TGCGCCAGCAGCTCCCGGGACAGGGGGCCGCGCGATGAGCAGTTCTTC

J: TRBJ1-5
D: TRBD1
size: -
length: 13
V: TRBV6-2/TRBV6-3
CDR3: CASSDDRGQPQHF
DNA: TGTGCCAGCAGTGACGACAGGGGTCAGCCCCAGCATTTT

J: TRBJ2-1
D: -
size: few
length: 13
V: TRBV7-3
CDR3: CASSPGEHNEQFF
DNA: TGTGCCAGCTCACCGGGAGAACACAATGAGCAGTTCTTC

J: TRBJ2-1
D: -
size: few
length: 16
V: TRBV27
CDR3: CASSPKADPAYNEQFF
DNA: TGTGCCAGCAGTCCAAAAGCAGATCCAGCCTACAATGAGCAGTTCTTC